This record concerns one TCR beta chain sequence. What it binds is unknown. Clones were read by immunoSEQ multiplex PCR, and TCRdb kept only the in-frame ones, dropping some. The sample shows more than 100,000 clones, roughly 88% of them seen only once. The sample comes from a study of T cell responses to AZD1222 COVID-19 vaccine. Whole-study results and caveats: A mostly white British donor set with more females was recruited, and clonal diversity was possibly underestimated. The span of vaccine-associated CD4 TCRs extended across spike, with dominance at 160-218 and 743-854. Per reports, nearly half of all spike-specific TCRs target regions that are unmutated in variants.

The clonotype originates from an adult in good health. The starting material was peripheral blood, obtained on day 0 of AZD1222 vaccination.

CDR3 region: CASSLLEETQYF. In nucleotides, the CDR3 is TGTGCCAGCAGCTTACTTGAAGAGACCCAGTACTTC. The chain has TRBV7-8 and TRBJ2-5; D gene uncertain. The CDR3 spans 12 residues. Germline lookup yields CDR1 SGHVS and CDR2 FQNEAQ. The V end was cut by 2 bases, the J end by 3 bases, with 4 bases between.